This TCR beta chain was recovered during a study of molecular identifiers for immune sequencing clone quantification. V lost 4 bases and J 7 bases, leaving 11 bases between the germline ends. The CDR3 is 13 residues long. In germline, CDR1 is SNHLY, CDR2 FYNNEI. This clonotype was picked up many times. The antigen remains unidentified. Regarding the study as a whole: Clones above 20 RNA copies contained over 97% of effector molecules but under 1% of naive ones. Highly expanded clone sizes could be underestimated through barcode sharing by identical TCR molecules.

Previously described methods and listed TCR primers produced bulk TCR libraries. One entry per CDR3 protein results from TCRdb running MiXCR on the PCR reads. The table lists approximately 670,000 distinct CDR3 sequences, about 20% of them singletons. The sequenced material came from naive CD8+ T cells from blood, with Jurkat cell RNA spiked in. The subset: FACS-sorted CD8+CD4-CCR7+CD45RA+ naive T cells. The origin of this receptor is a human donor in good health. Some libraries in this study had Jurkat cell RNA spiked in. J is TRBJ1-5 and V is TRBV2; D remains ambiguous. The CDR3 DNA reads TGTGCCAGCAGTGTCGTGGGAGGGCAGCCCCAGCATTTT. Protein product: CASSVVGGQPQHF.